This entry lists 11 T cell receptor beta chains sequenced from one sample in a study of OX40 agonist ivuxolimab in advanced cancers. The data were produced by immunoSEQ multiplex PCR, yet TCRdb's version contains in-frame clones alone and is incomplete. The table has around 69,000 clones, nearly 90% seen once. This material consisted of CD4+ or CD8+ T cells sorted from blood, taken in a trial of the OX40 agonist ivuxolimab. The receptor source for this set is an adult with an advanced solid tumor such as melanoma, head and neck, liver or kidney cancer.

The chain employs TRBV28 and TRBJ2-1; 10 bases are a match to TRBD2. J gave up 9 bases and V 8 bases, and 10 bases lay outside the gene matches. This CDR3 is 14 amino acids long. Germline loops: CDR1 MDHEN, CDR2 SYDVKM. This chain's CDR3 is CASLTSGPLVEQFF. DNA for the CDR3: TGTGCCAGCCTGACTAGCGGGCCTCTTGTTGAGCAGTTCTTC.

The chain recombines TRBV9 with TRBJ2-2; TRBD2 aligns across 7 bases. The ends lost 4 bases at V and 7 bases at J; junction bases unmatched: 13. The CDR3 runs 16 residues. Germline V lookup: CDR1 SGDLS, CDR2 YYNGEE. CDR3 nucleotides: TGTGCCAGCAGCCACCGAGACCTGGGAGGGATCGGGGAGCTGTTTTTT. Amino acids: CASSHRDLGGIGELFF.

The V gene is TRBV5-1, the J gene TRBJ2-5; D is tentatively TRBD1 or TRBD2 (5 bases each). The CDR3 runs 15 residues. Germline CDR1 SGHRS, CDR2 YFSETQ. With 3 bases removed from V and 5 bases from J, the gap between germline ends came to 17 bases. CDR3 DNA sequence: TGCGCCAGCAGCTCCGGGACGGCGGGCGTCGAGACCCAGTACTTC. This encodes CASSSGTAGVETQYF. Based on the CDR3 plus reference TRBV5-1 and TRBJ2-5, the full variable domain is KAGVTQTPRYLIKTRGQQVTLSCSPISGHRSVSWYQQTPGQGLQFLFEYFSETQRNKGNFPGRFSGRQFSNSRSEMNVSTLELGDSALYLCASSSGTAGVETQYFGPGTRLLVL.

The chain employs TRBV19 and TRBJ2-4, with 11 bases aligning to TRBD2. V shed 1 base and J 7 bases; nucleotides not matched to a gene: 9. The CDR3 length is 17 residues. Per germline, CDR1 LNHDA and CDR2 SQIVND (reference sequence). DNA for the CDR3: TGTGCCAGTAGTATAGGTTATAGCGGGAGGGCCAGCAACATTCAGTACTTC. The encoded protein is CASSIGYSGRASNIQYF.

This chain connects TRBV6-1 to TRBJ1-1; weak D call: TRBD1 (5 bases). CDR1 and CDR2 from the germline V gene are MNHNS and SASEGT. The ends were cut back, 6 bases at V and 6 bases at J, with 11 bases in the middle. This CDR3 contains 12 residues. The CDR3 reads CASRPGGAEAFF. The DNA for the CDR3 is TGTGCCAGCAGGCCCGGGGGTGCTGAAGCTTTCTTT.

The CDR3 loop is CASSDGSLSYEQYF. The CDR3 DNA is TGTGCCAGCAGTGATGGCAGCCTCTCCTACGAGCAGTACTTC. This chain links TRBV2 with TRBJ2-7, with D unresolved. Germline CDR1 is SNHLY and CDR2 is FYNNEI. This CDR3 comprises 14 residues. The ends were cut back, 3 bases at V and 0 bases at J, with 9 bases in the middle.

The gene calls are TRBV28 and TRBJ2-7; no definite D call. The germline V and J ends were trimmed by 6 bases and 0 bases, with 6 bases remaining between them. The germline CDR1 and CDR2 sequences are MDHEN and SYDVKM. The CDR3 totals 12 residues. CDR3 nucleotides: TGTGCCAGCAGCTCAATCTCCTACGAGCAGTACTTC. Encoded protein: CASSSISYEQYF.

This clone was seen a single time. This chain joins TRBV11-2 and TRBJ2-5; TRBD1 is a possible D gene (5 bases). There are 13 residues in the CDR3. From germline, CDR1 is SGHAT and CDR2 FQNNGV. V gave up 3 bases and J gave up 4 bases, with 9 bases separating them. The CDR3 sequence is CASSFQGLETQYF. In DNA form, the CDR3 reads TGTGCCAGCAGCTTCCAGGGTTTAGAGACCCAGTACTTC.

J is TRBJ2-3 and V is TRBV27; 13 nucleotides align to TRBD2. Germline assignment: CDR1 MNHEY and CDR2 SMNVEV (reference sequence). With 7 bases clipped from V and 3 bases from J, the junction kept 13 bases outside the gene matches. This CDR3 has 18 amino acids. The CDR3 here is CASTRWGLAGTMTDTQYF. The CDR3 nucleotides read TGTGCCAGCACTCGATGGGGACTAGCGGGAACGATGACAGATACGCAGTATTTT.

The chain links TRBV9 to TRBJ2-7, with 12 bases identical to TRBD2. Germline V lookup: CDR1 SGDLS, CDR2 YYNGEE. This CDR3 contains 14 residues. V lost 4 bases, J lost 3 bases, and 2 bases stayed unmatched. The chain's CDR3 is CASSLGLAGYEQYF. CDR3 nucleotides: TGTGCCAGCAGCTTGGGACTAGCGGGCTACGAGCAGTACTTC. Full variable domain (remainder filled in from reference TRBV9 and TRBJ2-7): DSGVTQTPKHLITATGQRVTLRCSPRSGDLSVYWYQQSLDQGLQFLIQYYNGEERAKGNILERFSAQQFPDLHSELNLSSLELGDSALYFCASSLGLAGYEQYFGPGTRLTVT.

The CDR3, as DNA: TGTGCCAGCACGGAATGGGGGAATGAGCAGTTCTTC. Its protein product is CASTEWGNEQFF. The chain carries TRBV6-5 and TRBJ2-1, with D possibly called TRBD1 or TRBD2 (5 bases each). The CDR3 runs to 12 residues. V lost 7 bases, J lost 7 bases, and 11 bases lay in between. Per the germline V gene, CDR1 is MNHEY and CDR2 is SVGAGI.